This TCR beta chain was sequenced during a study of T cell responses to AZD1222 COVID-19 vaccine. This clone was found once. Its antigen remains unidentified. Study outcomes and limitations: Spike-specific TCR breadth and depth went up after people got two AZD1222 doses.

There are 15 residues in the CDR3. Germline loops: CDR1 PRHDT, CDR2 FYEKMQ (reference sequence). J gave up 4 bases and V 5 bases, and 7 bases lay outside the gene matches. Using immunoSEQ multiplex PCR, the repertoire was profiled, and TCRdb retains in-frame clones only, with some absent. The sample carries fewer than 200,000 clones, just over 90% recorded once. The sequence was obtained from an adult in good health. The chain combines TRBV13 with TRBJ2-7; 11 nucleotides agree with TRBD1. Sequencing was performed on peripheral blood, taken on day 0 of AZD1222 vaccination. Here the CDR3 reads CASSHSDRGRYEQYF. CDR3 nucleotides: TGTGCCAGCAGCCATTCGGACAGGGGGCGATACGAGCAGTACTTC.